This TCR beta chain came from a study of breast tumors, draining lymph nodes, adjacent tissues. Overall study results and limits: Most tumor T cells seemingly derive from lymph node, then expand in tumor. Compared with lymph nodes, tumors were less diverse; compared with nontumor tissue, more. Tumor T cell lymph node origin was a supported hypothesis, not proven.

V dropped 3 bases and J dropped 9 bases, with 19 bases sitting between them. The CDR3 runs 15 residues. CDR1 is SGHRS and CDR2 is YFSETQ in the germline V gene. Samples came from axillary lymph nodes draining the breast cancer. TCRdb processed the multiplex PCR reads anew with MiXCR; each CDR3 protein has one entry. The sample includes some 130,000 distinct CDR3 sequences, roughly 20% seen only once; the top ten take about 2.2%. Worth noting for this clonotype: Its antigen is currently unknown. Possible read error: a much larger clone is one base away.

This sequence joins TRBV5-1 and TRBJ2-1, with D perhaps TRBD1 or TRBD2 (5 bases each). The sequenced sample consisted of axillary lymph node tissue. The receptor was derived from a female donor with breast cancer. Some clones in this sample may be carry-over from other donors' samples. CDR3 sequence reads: CASSWGTSTIGEQFF. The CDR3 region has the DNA TGCGCCAGCAGCTGGGGGACCAGCACAATAGGTGAGCAGTTCTTC.